One sample yielded the 9 T cell receptor beta chains listed below, sequenced in a study of PD-L1 blockade in urothelial cancer. Time point meaning: peripheral blood 6 weeks after treatment start. Some clones are missing from TCRdb's copy, which holds only in-frame ones; the method was immunoSEQ multiplex PCR. The sample consists of approximately 38,000 clones, about 86% of them appearing once. The sequencing used PBMCs, collected around atezolizumab (anti-PD-L1) treatment. The receptors were gathered from a man aged 55 to 70 with urothelial cancer.

This clone was counted a few times. The chain recombines TRBV28 with TRBJ1-5, with 8 bases identical to TRBD1. Per germline, CDR1 MDHEN and CDR2 SYDVKM. The CDR3 totals 15 residues. V trimming: 2 bases; J trimming: 6 bases; junction bases outside the gene matches: 6. The CDR3 region is CASSLVGQGRQPQHF. DNA of the CDR3: TGTGCCAGCAGTTTAGTCGGACAGGGCCGTCAGCCCCAGCATTTT.

This chain uses TRBV11-2 with TRBJ2-7; D perhaps matches TRBD2 (5 bases). Trimming removed 3 bases from V and 2 bases from J, with 11 bases in between. This CDR3 spans 14 amino acids. Germline V gene lookup returns CDR1 SGHAT and CDR2 FQNNGV. The CDR3 reads CASSFGRGPYEQYF. The CDR3 DNA reads as TGTGCCAGCAGCTTCGGCCGGGGTCCCTACGAGCAGTACTTC.

This chain connects TRBV14 to TRBJ2-7; TRBD1 matches at 10 bases. The trim removed 6 bases at V and 5 bases at J, leaving 10 bases unmatched. Germline CDR1 is SGHDN and CDR2 is FVKESK. There are 15 residues in the CDR3. The DNA for the CDR3 is TGTGCCAGCAGACGGGTCGGGACAGGGGACAACGAGCAGTACTTC. Amino acid sequence: CASRRVGTGDNEQYF.

This clone was seen a few times. The chain couples TRBV28 to TRBJ1-5; a possible D gene is TRBD1 (6 bases). Deletions cut 3 bases from V and 7 bases from J, with 13 bases between. The CDR3 runs 14 residues. Per germline, CDR1 MDHEN and CDR2 SYDVKM. CDR3 DNA: TGTGCCAGCAGTTTCCGGGGGGCTGGGCAGCCCCAGCATTTT. Its translation is CASSFRGAGQPQHF.

The chain joins TRBV27 to TRBJ2-2; no reliable D call. CDR3 length: 13 residues. CDR1 MNHEY and CDR2 SMNVEV come from the germline V gene (reference sequence). The germline V and J ends were trimmed by 6 bases and 7 bases, with 12 bases remaining between them. CDR3 nucleotide sequence: TGTGCCAGCAGCGGCTTTCGAGGCGGGGAGCTGTTTTTT. Encoded protein: CASSGFRGGELFF.

The rearrangement joins TRBV6-1 to TRBJ1-5; D is possibly TRBD1 (6 bases). Trimming took off 4 bases at V and 7 bases at J, with 14 bases between the two ends. Per the germline V gene, CDR1 is MNHNS and CDR2 is SASEGT. The CDR3 has 14 amino acids. CDR3 residues: CASSGTAPTQPQHF. The CDR3 DNA sequence: TGTGCCAGCAGTGGGACAGCCCCAACCCAGCCCCAGCATTTT.

V gene TRBV6-5 combines with J gene TRBJ2-1; 8 bases line up with TRBD2. Looked up from germline, CDR1 is MNHEY and CDR2 is SVGAGI. V dropped 1 base and J dropped 5; count of bases not matched to a gene: 4. This CDR3 is built from 15 residues. The CDR3 DNA reads as TGTGCCAGCAGTTACTTAGCGGGAAAAAACAATGAGCAGTTCTTC. Translating it yields CASSYLAGKNNEQFF.

As to this clone: The identical CDR3 is also encoded by other nucleotide sequences in the sample. V usage is TRBV5-1 and J usage is TRBJ2-1, with TRBD2 matching over 8 bases. Germline CDR1 reads SGHRS; CDR2 reads YFSETQ. The CDR3 has 15 residues. Trimming removed 0 bases from V and 2 bases from J; junction bases left unmatched: 1. CDR3 residues: CASSLAGGTYNEQFF. In nucleotides, the CDR3 is TGCGCCAGCAGCTTGGCGGGAGGGACCTACAATGAGCAGTTCTTC.

The chain couples TRBV2 to TRBJ1-2; 8 positions match TRBD1. Germline V gives CDR1 SNHLY, CDR2 FYNNEI. Trimming removed 5 bases from V and 7 bases from J; junction bases left unmatched: 12. The CDR3 has 15 residues. The CDR3 DNA follows: TGTGCCAGCAGTACCGACAGGGGTTGGGTTGGTGGCTACACCTTC. Its protein is CASSTDRGWVGGYTF.